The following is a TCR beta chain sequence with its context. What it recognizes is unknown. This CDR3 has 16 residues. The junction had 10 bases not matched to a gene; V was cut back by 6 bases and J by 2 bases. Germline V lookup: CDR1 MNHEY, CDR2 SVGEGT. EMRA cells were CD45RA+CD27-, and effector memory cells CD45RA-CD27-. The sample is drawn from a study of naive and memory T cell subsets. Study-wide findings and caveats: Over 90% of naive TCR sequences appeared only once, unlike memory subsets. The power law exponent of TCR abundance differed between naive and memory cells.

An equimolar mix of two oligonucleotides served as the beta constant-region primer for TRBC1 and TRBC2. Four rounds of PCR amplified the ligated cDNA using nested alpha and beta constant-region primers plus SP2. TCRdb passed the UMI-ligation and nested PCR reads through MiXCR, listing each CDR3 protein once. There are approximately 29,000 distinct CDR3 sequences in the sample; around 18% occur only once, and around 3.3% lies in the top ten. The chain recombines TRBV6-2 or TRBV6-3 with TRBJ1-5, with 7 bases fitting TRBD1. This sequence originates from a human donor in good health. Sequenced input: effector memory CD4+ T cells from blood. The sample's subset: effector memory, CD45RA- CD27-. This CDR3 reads CASSQQGRQGNQPQHF. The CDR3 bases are TGTGCCAGCAGCCAACAGGGGCGTCAGGGCAATCAGCCCCAGCATTTT.